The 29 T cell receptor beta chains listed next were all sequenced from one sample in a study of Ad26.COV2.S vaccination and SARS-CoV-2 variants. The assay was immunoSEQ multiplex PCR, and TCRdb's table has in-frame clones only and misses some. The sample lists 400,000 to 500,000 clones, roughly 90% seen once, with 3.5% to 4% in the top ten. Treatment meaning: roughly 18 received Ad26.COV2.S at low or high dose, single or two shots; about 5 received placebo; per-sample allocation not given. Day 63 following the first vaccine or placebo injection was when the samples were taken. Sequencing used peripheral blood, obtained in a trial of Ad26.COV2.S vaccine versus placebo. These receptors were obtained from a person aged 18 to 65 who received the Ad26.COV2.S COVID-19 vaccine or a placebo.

The DNA for the CDR3 is TGTGCCAGCAGCTTTATGACTGGACAGGGACACGAGCAGTACTTC. Residues: CASSFMTGQGHEQYF. V and J are TRBV7-2 and TRBJ2-7; 8 nucleotides line up with TRBD1. The CDR3 sequence is 15 residues long. From germline, CDR1 is SGHTA and CDR2 FQGNSA. After removal of 3 bases from V and 5 bases from J, the junction contained 9 bases not matched to a gene.

In DNA, the CDR3 is TGTGCCAGCAGCCCAGCCCCGAATGGACCGCTGTTTTTT. It specifies CASSPAPNGPLFF. The chain joins TRBV14 to TRBJ2-2; the D is unclear. V dropped 4 bases and J dropped 13 bases, with 16 bases sitting between them. The CDR3 contains 13 residues. Germline V CDR1 and CDR2: SGHDN, FVKESK.

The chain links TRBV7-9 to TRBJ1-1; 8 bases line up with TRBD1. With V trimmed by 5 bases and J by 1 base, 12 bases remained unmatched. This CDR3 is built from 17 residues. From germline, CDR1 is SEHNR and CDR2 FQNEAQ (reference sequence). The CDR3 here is CASSPKMTGAGNTEAFF. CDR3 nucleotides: TGTGCCAGCAGCCCGAAAATGACAGGGGCCGGGAACACTGAAGCTTTCTTT.

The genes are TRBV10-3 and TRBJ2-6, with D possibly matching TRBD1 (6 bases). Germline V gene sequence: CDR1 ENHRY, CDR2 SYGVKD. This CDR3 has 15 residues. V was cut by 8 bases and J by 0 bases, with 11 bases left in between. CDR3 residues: CAIATGASGANVLTF. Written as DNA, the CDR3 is TGTGCCATCGCGACAGGCGCCTCTGGGGCCAACGTCCTGACTTTC.

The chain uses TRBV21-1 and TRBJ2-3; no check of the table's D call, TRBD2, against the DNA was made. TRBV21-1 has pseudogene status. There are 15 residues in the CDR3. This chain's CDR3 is CASRYSGAAGDTQYF. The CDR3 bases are TGTGCCAGCAGATATAGCGGGGCCGCCGGGGATACGCAGTATTTT.

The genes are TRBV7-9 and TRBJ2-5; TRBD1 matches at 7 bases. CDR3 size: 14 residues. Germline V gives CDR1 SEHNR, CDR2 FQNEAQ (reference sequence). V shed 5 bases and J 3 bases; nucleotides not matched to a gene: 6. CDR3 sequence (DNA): TGTGCCAGCAGCCATAACAGGGGTGAAGAGACCCAGTACTTC. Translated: CASSHNRGEETQYF.

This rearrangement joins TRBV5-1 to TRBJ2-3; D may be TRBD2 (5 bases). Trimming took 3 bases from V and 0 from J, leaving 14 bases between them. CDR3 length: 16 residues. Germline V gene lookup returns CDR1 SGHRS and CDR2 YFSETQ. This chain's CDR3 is CASSSLSGISTDTQYF. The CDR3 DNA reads TGCGCCAGCAGCTCATTAAGCGGAATTAGCACAGATACGCAGTATTTT.

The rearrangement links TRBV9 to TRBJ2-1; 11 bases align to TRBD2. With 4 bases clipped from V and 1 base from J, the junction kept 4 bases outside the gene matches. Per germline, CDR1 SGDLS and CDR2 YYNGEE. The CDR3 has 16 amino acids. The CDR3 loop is CASSFRLAGSYNEQFF. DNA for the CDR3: TGTGCCAGCAGCTTCAGACTAGCGGGGTCCTACAATGAGCAGTTCTTC.

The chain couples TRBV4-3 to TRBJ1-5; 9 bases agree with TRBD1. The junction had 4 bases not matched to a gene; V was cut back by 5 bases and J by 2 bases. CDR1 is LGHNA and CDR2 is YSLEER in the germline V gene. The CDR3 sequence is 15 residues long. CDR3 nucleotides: TGCGCCAGCAGCTTCCGGACAGGGGGCAATCAGCCCCAGCATTTT. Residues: CASSFRTGGNQPQHF.

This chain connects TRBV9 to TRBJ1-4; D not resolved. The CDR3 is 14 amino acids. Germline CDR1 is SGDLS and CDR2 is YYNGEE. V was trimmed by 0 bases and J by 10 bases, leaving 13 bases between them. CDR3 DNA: TGTGCCAGCAGCGTAGAGGATGGAGTTGGAAAACTGTTTTTT. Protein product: CASSVEDGVGKLFF.

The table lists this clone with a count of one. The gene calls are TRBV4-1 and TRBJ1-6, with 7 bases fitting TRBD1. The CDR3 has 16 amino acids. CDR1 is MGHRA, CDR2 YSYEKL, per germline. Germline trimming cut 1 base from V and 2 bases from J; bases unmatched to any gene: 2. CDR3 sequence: CASSQVQGAYNSPLHF. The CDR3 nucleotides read TGCGCCAGCAGCCAAGTTCAGGGGGCCTATAATTCACCCCTCCACTTT.

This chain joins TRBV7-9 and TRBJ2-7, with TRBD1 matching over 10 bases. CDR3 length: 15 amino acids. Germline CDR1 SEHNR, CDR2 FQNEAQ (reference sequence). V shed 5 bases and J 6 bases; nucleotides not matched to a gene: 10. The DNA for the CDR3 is TGTGCCAGCAGCCCGAAACCGGGACAGGGGCCCGAGCAGTACTTC. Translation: CASSPKPGQGPEQYF. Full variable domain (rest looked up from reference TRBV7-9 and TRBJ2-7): DTGVSQNPRHKITKRGQNVTFRCDPISEHNRLYWYRQTLGQGPEFLTYFQNEAQLEKSRLLSDRFSAERPKGSFSTLEIQRTEQGDSAMYLCASSPKPGQGPEQYFGPGTRLTVT.

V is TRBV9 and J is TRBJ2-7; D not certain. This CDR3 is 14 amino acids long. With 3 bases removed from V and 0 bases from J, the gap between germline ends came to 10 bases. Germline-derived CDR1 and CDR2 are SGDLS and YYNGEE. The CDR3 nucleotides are TGTGCCAGCAGCGAGGACGGGCGCTCCTACGAGCAGTACTTC. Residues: CASSEDGRSYEQYF.

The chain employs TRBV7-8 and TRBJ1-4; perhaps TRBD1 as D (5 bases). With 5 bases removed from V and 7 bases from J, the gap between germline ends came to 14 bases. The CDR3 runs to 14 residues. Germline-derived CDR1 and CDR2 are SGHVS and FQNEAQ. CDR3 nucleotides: TGTGCCAGCAGCGGTGGGACGGCCCTTGAAAAACTGTTTTTT. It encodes CASSGGTALEKLFF.

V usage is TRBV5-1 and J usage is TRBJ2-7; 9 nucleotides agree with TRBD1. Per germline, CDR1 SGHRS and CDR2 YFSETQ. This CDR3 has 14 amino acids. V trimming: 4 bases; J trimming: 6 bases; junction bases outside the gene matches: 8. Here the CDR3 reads CASSTRGTGREQYF. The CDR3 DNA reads TGCGCCAGCAGCACAAGGGGGACAGGGCGCGAGCAGTACTTC. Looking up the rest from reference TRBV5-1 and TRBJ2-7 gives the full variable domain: KAGVTQTPRYLIKTRGQQVTLSCSPISGHRSVSWYQQTPGQGLQFLFEYFSETQRNKGNFPGRFSGRQFSNSRSEMNVSTLELGDSALYLCASSTRGTGREQYFGPGTRLTVT.

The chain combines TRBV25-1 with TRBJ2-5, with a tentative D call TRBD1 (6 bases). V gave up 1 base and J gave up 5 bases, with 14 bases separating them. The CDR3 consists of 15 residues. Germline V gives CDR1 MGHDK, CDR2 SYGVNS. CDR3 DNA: TGTGCCAGCAGTGAATCTTGGGGGCAGGGGGAGACCCAGTACTTC. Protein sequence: CASSESWGQGETQYF.

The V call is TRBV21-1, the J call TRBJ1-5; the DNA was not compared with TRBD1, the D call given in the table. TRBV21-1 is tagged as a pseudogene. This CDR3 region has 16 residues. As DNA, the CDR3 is TGTGCCAGCAGCCCACCCCAGGACAAGATAAATCAGCCCCAGCATTTT. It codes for CASSPPQDKINQPQHF.

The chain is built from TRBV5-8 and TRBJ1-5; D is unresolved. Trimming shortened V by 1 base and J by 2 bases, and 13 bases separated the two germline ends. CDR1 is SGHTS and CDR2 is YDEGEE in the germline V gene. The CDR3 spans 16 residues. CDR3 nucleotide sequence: TGTGCCAGCAGCTTGTCCCACCCCCGAGGCAATCAGCCCCAGCATTTT. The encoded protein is CASSLSHPRGNQPQHF.

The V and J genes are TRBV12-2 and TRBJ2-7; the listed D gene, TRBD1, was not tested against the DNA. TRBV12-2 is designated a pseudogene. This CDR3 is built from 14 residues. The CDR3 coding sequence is TGTGCAAGTCGCTTAGGACAGGGAGCCTACGAGCAGTACTTC. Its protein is CASRLGQGAYEQYF.

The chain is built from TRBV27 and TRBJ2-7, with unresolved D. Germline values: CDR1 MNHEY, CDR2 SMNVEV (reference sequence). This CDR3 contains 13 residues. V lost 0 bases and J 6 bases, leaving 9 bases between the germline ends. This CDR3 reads CASSLSTWGEQYF. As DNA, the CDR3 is TGTGCCAGCAGTTTATCCACGTGGGGCGAGCAGTACTTC.

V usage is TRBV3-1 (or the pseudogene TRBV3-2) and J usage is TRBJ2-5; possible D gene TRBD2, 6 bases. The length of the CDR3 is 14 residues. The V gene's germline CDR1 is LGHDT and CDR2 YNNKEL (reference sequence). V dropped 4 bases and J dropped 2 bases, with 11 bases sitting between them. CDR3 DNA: TGTGCCAGCAGCCGACGACTAGAGCAAGAGACCCAGTACTTC. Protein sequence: CASSRRLEQETQYF.

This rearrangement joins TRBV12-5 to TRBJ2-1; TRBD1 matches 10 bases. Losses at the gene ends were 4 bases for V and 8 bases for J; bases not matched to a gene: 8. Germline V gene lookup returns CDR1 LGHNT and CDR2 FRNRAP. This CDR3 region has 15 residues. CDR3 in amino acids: CASGSGTGAAYEQFF. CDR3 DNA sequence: TGTGCTAGTGGTTCCGGGACAGGGGCCGCTTATGAGCAGTTCTTC.

DNA for the CDR3: TGTGCCAGCAGCCCGGGACAGTACGGGCAGCCCCAGCATTTT. Protein product: CASSPGQYGQPQHF. This sequence joins TRBV11-2 and TRBJ1-5; 7 nucleotides agree with TRBD1. Germline values: CDR1 SGHAT, CDR2 FQNNGV. CDR3 length: 14 residues. Trimming took 5 bases from V and 7 from J; bases not matched to a gene: 8.

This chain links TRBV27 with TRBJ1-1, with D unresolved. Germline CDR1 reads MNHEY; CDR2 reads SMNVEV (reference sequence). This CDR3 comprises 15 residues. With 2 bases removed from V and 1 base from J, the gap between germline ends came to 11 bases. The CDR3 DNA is TGTGCCAGCAGTTTAGGGAATCCGGGGAACACTGAAGCTTTCTTT. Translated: CASSLGNPGNTEAFF.

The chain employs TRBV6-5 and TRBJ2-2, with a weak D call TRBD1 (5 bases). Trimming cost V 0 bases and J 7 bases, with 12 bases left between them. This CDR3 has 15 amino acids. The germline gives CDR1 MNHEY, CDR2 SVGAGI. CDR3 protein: CASSYSAGLNGELFF. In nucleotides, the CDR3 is TGTGCCAGCAGTTACTCGGCAGGGTTAAACGGGGAGCTGTTTTTT.

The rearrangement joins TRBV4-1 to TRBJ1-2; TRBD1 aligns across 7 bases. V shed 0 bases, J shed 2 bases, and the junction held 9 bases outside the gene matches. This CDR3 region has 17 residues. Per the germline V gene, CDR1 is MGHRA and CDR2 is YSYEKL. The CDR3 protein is CASSQDVKGARNYGYTF. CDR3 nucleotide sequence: TGCGCCAGCAGCCAAGATGTAAAGGGGGCGAGAAACTATGGCTACACCTTC.

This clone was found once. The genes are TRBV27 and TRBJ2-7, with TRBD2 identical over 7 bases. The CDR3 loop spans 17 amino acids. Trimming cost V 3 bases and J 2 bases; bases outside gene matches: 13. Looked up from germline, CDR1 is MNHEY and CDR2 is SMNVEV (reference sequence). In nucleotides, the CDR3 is TGTGCCAGCAGTTTCCAGACGGGGGAGGGGCTCGCCTACGAGCAGTACTTC. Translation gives CASSFQTGEGLAYEQYF.

The CDR3 nucleotides are TGTGCCAGCAGCGTTTGGTCGGGGGCCGAGCAGTTCTTC. This encodes CASSVWSGAEQFF. The rearrangement links TRBV9 to TRBJ2-1; the D gene could be TRBD1 or TRBD2 (6 bases each). Per germline, CDR1 SGDLS and CDR2 YYNGEE. Trimming pared 2 bases from V and 10 bases from J, leaving 13 bases between. This CDR3 has 13 amino acids. Full variable domain (outside the CDR3, taken from reference TRBV9 and TRBJ2-1): DSGVTQTPKHLITATGQRVTLRCSPRSGDLSVYWYQQSLDQGLQFLIQYYNGEERAKGNILERFSAQQFPDLHSELNLSSLELGDSALYFCASSVWSGAEQFFGPGTRLTVL.

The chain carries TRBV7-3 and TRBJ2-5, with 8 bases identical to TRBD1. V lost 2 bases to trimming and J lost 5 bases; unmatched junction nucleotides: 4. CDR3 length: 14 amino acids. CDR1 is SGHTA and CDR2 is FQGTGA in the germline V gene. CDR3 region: CASSLQGALETQYF. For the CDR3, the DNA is TGTGCCAGCAGCTTACAGGGGGCACTGGAGACCCAGTACTTC.